These T cell receptor beta chains were read from a single sample in a study of blood T cells in healthy people across ages. TCRdb called the 5' RACE reads again in MiXCR, with one record for every CDR3 protein. The table shows more than 1 million distinct CDR3 sequences, with around 43% occurring only once. The sample taken for sequencing was blood. All receptors come from a woman aged 55-70 years in good health. Both conserved end residues are part of each CDR3. Fields, in order: V gene, clone size, J gene, D gene, CDR3 DNA, CDR3 protein. A D gene is named only where the DNA matches it firmly. Size is stated for part of the rows, as once, few or many counts, or as a class when the clone is expanded.

TRBV6-1	-	TRBJ2-7	TRBD2	TGTACCAGCCTAGGGACTAACTCCTACGAGCAGTACTTC	CTSLGTNSYEQYF
TRBV9	few	TRBJ2-7	TRBD2	TGTGCCAGCAGCGTAGATCGAGGGAGGGCGTACGAGCAGTACTTC	CASSVDRGRAYEQYF
TRBV21-1	-	TRBJ2-1	-	TGTGCCAGCCGACCGCCGAGGCAGCGTCCAGCTCGGTACAATGAGCAGTTCTTC	CASRPPRQRPARYNEQFF
TRBV6-2/TRBV6-3	-	TRBJ1-5	-	TGTGCCAGCAGTTACCGTGTTATGGGCTATAGCAATCAGCCCCAGCATTTT	CASSYRVMGYSNQPQHF
TRBV20-1	-	TRBJ2-3	TRBD2	TGCAGTGCTGCTAGCGGGGGTTTTGATACGCAGTATTTT	CSAASGGFDTQYF
TRBV5-1	few	TRBJ2-7	-	TGCGCCAGCAGCATCGGGCGCCTCTACGAGCAGTACTTC	CASSIGRLYEQYF
TRBV10-1	-	TRBJ1-5	-	TGCGCCAGCAGTGAGCCAGAAAATAGCAATCAGCCCCAGCATTTT	CASSEPENSNQPQHF
TRBV14	many	TRBJ2-1	TRBD2	TGTGCCAGCAGCCATCGAGGGAGGGCAAGGAATGAGCAGTTCTTC	CASSHRGRARNEQFF
TRBV14	-	TRBJ1-2	-	TGTGCCAGCAGTTATGGACAGACCTATGGCTACACCTTC	CASSYGQTYGYTF
TRBV6-1	few	TRBJ2-7	-	TGTGCCAGCAAGAGACAGGCCCCGCCCGAGCAGTACTTC	CASKRQAPPEQYF